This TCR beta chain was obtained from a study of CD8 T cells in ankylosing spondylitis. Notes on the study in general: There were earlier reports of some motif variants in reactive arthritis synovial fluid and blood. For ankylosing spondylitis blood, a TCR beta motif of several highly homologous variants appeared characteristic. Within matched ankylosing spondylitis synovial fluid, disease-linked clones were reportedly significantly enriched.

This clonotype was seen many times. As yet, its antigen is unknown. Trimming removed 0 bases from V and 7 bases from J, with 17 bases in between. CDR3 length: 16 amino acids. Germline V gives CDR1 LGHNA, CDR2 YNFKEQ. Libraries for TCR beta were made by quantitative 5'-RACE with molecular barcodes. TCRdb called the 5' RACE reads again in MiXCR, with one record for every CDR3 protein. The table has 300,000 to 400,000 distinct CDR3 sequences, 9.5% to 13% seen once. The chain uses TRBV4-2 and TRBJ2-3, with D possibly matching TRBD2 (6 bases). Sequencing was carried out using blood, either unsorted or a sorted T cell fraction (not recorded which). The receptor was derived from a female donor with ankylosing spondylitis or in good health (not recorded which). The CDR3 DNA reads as TGTGCCAGCAGCCAAGATCGAGCAGCTGGCGGGAATACGCAGTATTTT. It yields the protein CASSQDRAAGGNTQYF.